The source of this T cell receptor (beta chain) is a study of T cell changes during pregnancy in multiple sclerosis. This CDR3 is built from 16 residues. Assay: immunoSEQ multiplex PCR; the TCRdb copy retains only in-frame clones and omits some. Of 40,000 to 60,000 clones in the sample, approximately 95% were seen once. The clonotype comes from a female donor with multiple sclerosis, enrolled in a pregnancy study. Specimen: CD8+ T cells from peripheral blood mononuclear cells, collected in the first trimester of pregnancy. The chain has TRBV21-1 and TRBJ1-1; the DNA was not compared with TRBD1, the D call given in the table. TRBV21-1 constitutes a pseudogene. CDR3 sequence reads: CASSSRIGQGAPEAFF. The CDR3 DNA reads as TGTGCCAGCAGCTCAAGGATCGGACAGGGGGCACCTGAAGCTTTCTTT.